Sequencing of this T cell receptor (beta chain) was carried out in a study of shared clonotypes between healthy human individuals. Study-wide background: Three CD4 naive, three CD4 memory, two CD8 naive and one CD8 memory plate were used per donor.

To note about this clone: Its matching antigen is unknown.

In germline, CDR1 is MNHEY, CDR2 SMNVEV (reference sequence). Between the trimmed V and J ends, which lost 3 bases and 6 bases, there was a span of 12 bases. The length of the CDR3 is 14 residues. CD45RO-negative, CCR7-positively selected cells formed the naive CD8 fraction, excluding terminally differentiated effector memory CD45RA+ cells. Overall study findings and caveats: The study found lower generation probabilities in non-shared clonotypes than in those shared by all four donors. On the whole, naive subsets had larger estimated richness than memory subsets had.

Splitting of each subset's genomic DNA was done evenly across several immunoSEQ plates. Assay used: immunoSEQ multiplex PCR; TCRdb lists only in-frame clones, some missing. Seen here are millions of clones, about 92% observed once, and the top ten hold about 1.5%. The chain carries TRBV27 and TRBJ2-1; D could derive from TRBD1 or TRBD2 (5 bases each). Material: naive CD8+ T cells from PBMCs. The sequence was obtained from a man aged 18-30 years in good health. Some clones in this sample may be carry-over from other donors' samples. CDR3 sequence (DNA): TGTGCCAGCAGTTTCGGGACCAAAACCAATGAGCAGTTCTTC. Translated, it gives CASSFGTKTNEQFF.